These T cell receptor beta chains were read from a single sample in a study of shared T cell receptors in the human thymus. Repertoires were generated with immunoSEQ multiplex PCR, while TCRdb's copy carries only in-frame clones and drops some. The table has more than 300,000 clones, around 95% seen once. The sample consisted of thymocytes. All receptors come from a human donor. Each CDR3 is given with its conserved first and last residue. The D gene is left open where the match is weak. Clone size is given for some rows only: seen once, a few or many times, or a class if the clone is expanded.

CDR3 DNA	CDR3 protein	clone size	D gene	V gene	J gene
TGCAGTGCCAGCAAGGACAATGAGCAGTTCTTC	CSASKDNEQFF	-	-	TRBV20-1	TRBJ2-1
TGTGCCAGCAGTTTATGCGGGCGGGGCCTAAGGAACACTGAAGCTTTCTTT	CASSLCGRGLRNTEAFF	-	-	TRBV28	TRBJ1-1
TGTGCCAGCAGCGAGGGACTAGCGGGGGGGACCGACAATGAGCAGTTCTTC	CASSEGLAGGTDNEQFF	-	TRBD2	TRBV5-8	TRBJ2-1
TGTGCCAGCAGCCTCAGGGGACCTGAGGACACTGAAGCTTTCTTT	CASSLRGPEDTEAFF	-	-	TRBV7-8	TRBJ1-1
TGTGCCAGCAGCTTGGGGGACAGTTACTACGAGCAGTACTTC	CASSLGDSYYEQYF	-	TRBD1	TRBV5-6	TRBJ2-7
TGTGCTCTGGTAGGGGCTCGCGAGCAGTACTTC	CALVGAREQYF	-	-	TRBV30	TRBJ2-7
TGTGCCAGTACCCCCCGACACGACGGAAACACCATATATTTT	CASTPRHDGNTIYF	-	-	TRBV19	TRBJ1-3
TGTGCCAGCAGCTTAACGGGACTAGCGGGGCTTTCCTACGAGCAGTACTTC	CASSLTGLAGLSYEQYF	-	TRBD2	TRBV11-1	TRBJ2-7
TGTGCCAGCAGTTTATATCCCGACAGGGTGCGGGCGAGGGACTACGAGCAGTACTTC	CASSLYPDRVRARDYEQYF	-	TRBD1	TRBV28	TRBJ2-7
TGCGCCAGCAGCTTGGCCGGGGGTTTAGCCAAAAACATTCAGTACTTC	CASSLAGGLAKNIQYF	-	-	TRBV5-1	TRBJ2-4
TGTGCCAGCAGTTTCGCCTCGGGACAGGGGGCCTACGAGCAGTACTTC	CASSFASGQGAYEQYF	-	TRBD1	TRBV28	TRBJ2-7
TGTGCCAGCAGCTCACCCGGGACAGGGGGCGGCTACACCTTC	CASSSPGTGGGYTF	-	TRBD1	TRBV5-4	TRBJ1-2
TGCAGTGCTAGCTATGAGCAGTTCTTC	CSASYEQFF	-	-	TRBV20-1	TRBJ2-1
TGCAGCGTGGGACCACTAGTCGTGGGTGAGCAGTTCTTC	CSVGPLVVGEQFF	-	-	TRBV29-1	TRBJ2-1
TGTGCCAGCAGTTTATTCCGGGGCCACGAGCAGTACTTC	CASSLFRGHEQYF	-	-	TRBV27	TRBJ2-7
TGTGCCAGCAGCCCCCAGGGGACTAGCGGGAGGGCCAATGAGCAGTTCTTC	CASSPQGTSGRANEQFF	once	TRBD2	TRBV5-4	TRBJ2-1
TGTGCCAGCAGCGCTCGGGGGGTGTTTAAAACTGAAGCTTTCTTT	CASSARGVFKTEAFF	-	-	TRBV14	TRBJ1-1
TGTGCCAGCAGTTCCTCGCAGAGCGGCGATAATTCACCCCTCCACTTT	CASSSSQSGDNSPLHF	-	-	TRBV27	TRBJ1-6
TGTGCCAGCAGTCTCCCCAGGTTACTCTACGAGCAGTACTTC	CASSLPRLLYEQYF	-	-	TRBV28	TRBJ2-7
TGTGCCAGCAGGGAAAGACCGCTGAGGACCCAGTACTTC	CASRERPLRTQYF	-	-	TRBV6-5	TRBJ2-5
TGTGCCAGCAGCTCGAGCCGGGACAGGGGCATCTCTAACTATGGCTACACCTTC	CASSSSRDRGISNYGYTF	-	TRBD1	TRBV7-9	TRBJ1-2
TGTGCCAGCAGCCAGAAGACTAGCGGGAGCGACAATGAGCAGTTCTTC	CASSQKTSGSDNEQFF	-	TRBD2	TRBV27	TRBJ2-1
TGTGCCAGCAGTTTTGAGGTGTCCGAGCAGTACTTC	CASSFEVSEQYF	-	-	TRBV28	TRBJ2-7
TGTGCTAGTGGTTTGGGCCGACAGCACTTTGGGGAGACCCAGTACTTC	CASGLGRQHFGETQYF	-	-	TRBV12-5	TRBJ2-5
TGCAGTCCGGCAAGGCAGTACTTC	CSPARQYF	-	-	TRBV20-1	TRBJ2-7
TGTGCCAGCAGCTTAGCGCTAGGGGCCGAGAACGAGCAGTACTTC	CASSLALGAENEQYF	few	-	TRBV11-1	TRBJ2-7
TGTGCCAGCAGCGTTGGGCTTGGGACTAGCGGGAGGGCCGGTGAGCAGTTCTTC	CASSVGLGTSGRAGEQFF	-	TRBD2	TRBV5-4	TRBJ2-1
TGTGCCAGCAGCCCCCTGGCTACAGGGGGCATCAATCAGCCCCAGCATTTT	CASSPLATGGINQPQHF	-	TRBD1	TRBV7-9	TRBJ1-5
TGTGCCAGCAGTTCCCCTCGACAGGGAGGGCCCTACGAGCAGTACTTC	CASSSPRQGGPYEQYF	-	-	TRBV27	TRBJ2-7
TGTGCCAGCAGCCACCAAGGTCACTCTGGAAACACCATATATTTT	CASSHQGHSGNTIYF	-	-	TRBV14	TRBJ1-3
TGTGCCAGCAGCATGGACTCCCACTTAATCGAGGGAAAACTGTTTTTT	CASSMDSHLIEGKLFF	-	-	TRBV7-6	TRBJ1-4
TGTGCCAGCAGCCTCCAAGTCACAGGGACTGAGCAGTTCTTC	CASSLQVTGTEQFF	-	-	TRBV7-3	TRBJ2-1
TGTGCCAGCAGCCCCGGACTAGGGATGAGAGAGCAGTTCTTC	CASSPGLGMREQFF	-	TRBD2	TRBV6-1	TRBJ2-1
TGCGCCAGCAGCCCGGGAAATGAGCAGTTCTTC	CASSPGNEQFF	-	-	TRBV10-2	TRBJ2-1
TGTGCCAGCAGTTCCGGGACAGGGAAAGACCAGCCCCAGCATTTT	CASSSGTGKDQPQHF	-	TRBD1	TRBV28	TRBJ1-5
TGTGCCAGCAGCTTAGCACCTAGCGGGAGTCGGGAGCAGTACTTC	CASSLAPSGSREQYF	-	TRBD2	TRBV7-6	TRBJ2-7
TGTGCCAGCAGCTTAGTTCCAGGGGGGTTTCTCCAAGAGACCCAGTACTTC	CASSLVPGGFLQETQYF	-	-	TRBV7-2	TRBJ2-5
TGTGCCAGCAGTTACCCGGGCCTAGTCCCCCGCGAGCAGTACTTC	CASSYPGLVPREQYF	-	-	TRBV6-6	TRBJ2-7